This T cell receptor (beta chain) was identified in a study of CD8 T cells in Susac syndrome. TCR beta sequences were obtained from blood CD8+ and CD4+ T cells. The patients serving as multiple sclerosis controls were treatment-naive. They had stable or active relapsing-remitting disease and fulfilled revised McDonald criteria. TEMRA cells were enriched by FACS, while CD8+ and CD4+ T cells were obtained through a negative isolation that was performed magnetically. The CDR3 is made up of 13 amino acids. V lost 6 bases and J lost 5; bases outside the gene matches: 2. A quantity of roughly 0.5 to 1 ug RNA underwent reverse transcription using random hexamers. Amplification of TCR beta CDR3 across 54 Vbeta and 13 Jbeta was performed with immunoSEQ multiplex PCR. TCRdb re-called the immunoSEQ multiplex PCR reads with MiXCR, one entry per CDR3 protein. The profile shows roughly 120,000 distinct CDR3 sequences, just over 90% of them singletons.

The chain joins TRBV12-3 or TRBV12-4 to TRBJ2-5, with 11 bases that match TRBD2. What was sequenced was CD8+ T cells from PBMCs. This TCR was sampled from a human donor with multiple sclerosis. CDR3 protein: CASRRTSGETQYF. The CDR3 nucleotides read TGTGCCAGCAGACGGACTAGCGGGGAGACCCAGTACTTC.